These 17 T cell receptor beta chains share one sample of origin, sequenced in a study of blood T cell repertoires in COVID-19. The assay was immunoSEQ multiplex PCR, and TCRdb's table has in-frame clones only and misses some. The repertoire holds approximately 220,000 clones, with roughly four fifths as singletons. Sequenced material: peripheral blood. Receptors were obtained from a woman aged 30 to 39 who had recovered from COVID-19.

V usage is TRBV20-1 and J usage is TRBJ1-2; tentatively, D is TRBD1 (5 bases). Germline V gene data show CDR1 as DFQATT and CDR2 as SNEGSKA (reference sequence). This CDR3 has 14 amino acids. V lost 3 bases and J 6 bases, leaving 17 bases between the germline ends. CDR3 in amino acids: CSASQGRRVDGYTF. The DNA for the CDR3 is TGCAGTGCTAGTCAGGGACGGAGGGTTGATGGCTACACCTTC.

V is TRBV30 and J is TRBJ2-7; D is undetermined. Germline CDR1 GTSNPN, CDR2 SVGIG (reference sequence). The CDR3 spans 13 residues. Trimming stripped 1 base from V and 2 bases from J, with 9 bases between. The CDR3 sequence is CAWSAGVTYEQYF. CDR3 coding DNA: TGTGCCTGGAGTGCGGGTGTAACCTACGAGCAGTACTTC.

This clone occurred a few times. This sequence joins TRBV5-4 and TRBJ1-4; D ambiguous. The CDR3 loop spans 14 amino acids. V was pared by 3 bases and J by 7 bases, with 13 bases between. CDR1 SGHNT and CDR2 YYREEE come from the germline V gene (reference sequence). In DNA form, the CDR3 reads TGTGCCAGCAGCTCGGGCGGGCTGAGTGAAAAACTGTTTTTT. It encodes CASSSGGLSEKLFF.

The chain combines TRBV2 with TRBJ1-2; 7 nucleotides line up with TRBD1. Germline CDR1 reads SNHLY; CDR2 reads FYNNEI. The ends lost 2 bases at V and 1 base at J; junction bases unmatched: 7. CDR3 length: 16 residues. CDR3 sequence: CASSEMVTGINYGYTF. The CDR3 region has the DNA TGTGCCAGCAGTGAAATGGTGACAGGGATTAACTATGGCTACACCTTC.

V usage is TRBV19 and J usage is TRBJ2-7; the match to TRBD2 covers 10 bases. Germline-derived CDR1 and CDR2 are LNHDA and SQIVND (reference sequence). The CDR3 has 15 residues. The junction had 4 bases not matched to a gene; V was cut back by 3 bases and J by 2 bases. The CDR3 loop is CASSIRLAGPYEQYF. The CDR3 DNA sequence: TGTGCCAGTAGTATCCGACTAGCGGGTCCCTACGAGCAGTACTTC. The full variable domain, completed using reference TRBV19 and TRBJ2-7, is DGGITQSPKYLFRKEGQNVTLSCEQNLNHDAMYWYRQDPGQGLRLIYYSQIVNDFQKGDIAEGYSVSREKKESFPLTVTSAQKNPTAFYLCASSIRLAGPYEQYFGPGTRLTVT.

The chain has TRBV6-2 or TRBV6-3 and TRBJ2-7, with 11 bases lining up with TRBD2. J lost 3 bases, V lost 5 bases, and 3 bases had no gene match. In germline, CDR1 is MNHEY, CDR2 SVGEGT. The CDR3 runs 14 residues. CDR3 loop: CASSPLAGGYEQYF. The CDR3 DNA reads TGTGCCAGCAGTCCCCTAGCGGGAGGCTACGAGCAGTACTTC.

The rearrangement uses TRBV2 and TRBJ1-2; 8 bases line up with TRBD1. The CDR3 extends over 13 amino acids. J gave up 7 bases and V 7 bases, and 8 bases lay outside the gene matches. CDR1 SNHLY and CDR2 FYNNEI come from the germline V gene. The CDR3 is CASIKDRAGGYTF. The CDR3 nucleotides read TGTGCCAGCATAAAGGACAGGGCGGGTGGCTACACCTTC.

The gene calls are TRBV5-5 and TRBJ2-3; 9 bases map to TRBD1. Trimming took 4 bases from V and 3 from J; bases not matched to a gene: 9. The CDR3 has 16 amino acids. Germline CDR1 reads SGHKS; CDR2 reads YYEKEE (reference sequence). The CDR3 spells CASSPFGQGRTDTQYF. As DNA, the CDR3 is TGTGCCAGCAGCCCTTTCGGACAGGGGAGAACAGATACGCAGTATTTT.

CDR3 protein: CASSVSPDSYYGYTF. The CDR3 nucleotides read TGTGCCAGCAGCGTTTCCCCGGACAGCTACTATGGCTACACCTTC. The chain links TRBV4-2 to TRBJ1-2, with D tentatively TRBD1 (6 bases). V gave up 5 bases and J gave up 3 bases, with 16 bases separating them. CDR3 length: 15 amino acids. CDR1 is LGHNA, CDR2 YNFKEQ, per germline.

This chain joins TRBV6-1 and TRBJ2-5; 9 bases match TRBD2. Germline V lookup: CDR1 MNHNS, CDR2 SASEGT. The V gene end was trimmed by 3 bases and the J gene end by 4 bases; junction bases not matched to a gene: 9. This CDR3 spans 16 amino acids. Here the CDR3 reads CASSDEAGGGGETQYF. Written as DNA, the CDR3 is TGTGCCAGCAGTGACGAAGCGGGAGGAGGAGGAGAGACCCAGTACTTC.

In DNA, the CDR3 is TGTCGTTATCGGGACTCCTACGAGCAGTACTTC. It specifies CRYRDSYEQYF. V is TRBV7-6 and J is TRBJ2-7; D might be TRBD2 (5 bases). The germline CDR1 and CDR2 sequences are SGHVS and FNYEAQ. This CDR3 contains 11 residues. Full variable domain (outside the CDR3, taken from reference TRBV7-6 and TRBJ2-7): GAGVSQSPRYKVTKRGQDVALRCDPISGHVSLYWYRQALGQGPEFLTYFNYEAQQDKSGLPNDRFSAERPEGSISTLTIQRTEQRDSAMYRCRYRDSYEQYFGPGTRLTVT.

J is TRBJ2-3 and V is TRBV10-3; 10 nucleotides match TRBD2. The CDR3 totals 17 residues. Trimming removed 4 bases from V and 2 bases from J; junction bases left unmatched: 9. Germline CDR1 and CDR2: ENHRY and SYGVKD. CDR3 coding DNA: TGTGCCATCAGTGGGCCTAGCGGGAGTTCGATCACAGATACGCAGTATTTT. Its protein product is CAISGPSGSSITDTQYF.

This chain links TRBV7-2 with TRBJ2-7; D might be TRBD1 (6 bases). The V end was cut by 0 bases, the J end by 2 bases, with 8 bases between. The CDR3 totals 14 residues. Per the germline V gene, CDR1 is SGHTA and CDR2 is FQGNSA. CDR3 protein: CASSLAAGAYEQYF. In DNA form, the CDR3 reads TGTGCCAGCAGCTTAGCGGCAGGGGCCTACGAGCAGTACTTC.

The V gene is TRBV7-9, the J gene TRBJ2-6; no definite D call. Between the trimmed V and J ends, which lost 5 bases and 0 bases, there was a span of 11 bases. The germline V gene has CDR1 SEHNR and CDR2 FQNEAQ (reference sequence). CDR3 size: 16 residues. The CDR3 protein is CASSQSRDSGANVLTF. CDR3 in DNA: TGTGCCAGCAGCCAATCTCGAGACTCTGGGGCCAACGTCCTGACTTTC.

V gene TRBV5-1 combines with J gene TRBJ2-2, with D hard to call. The CDR3 length is 18 residues. CDR1 and CDR2 from the germline V gene are SGHRS and YFSETQ. Trimming shortened V by 3 bases and J by 0 bases, and 18 bases separated the two germline ends. For the CDR3, the DNA is TGCGCCAGCAGCTCCCCCCCCCTTTCAAGCGCGAACACCGGGGAGCTGTTTTTT. Translating gives CASSSPPLSSANTGELFF.

The J gene is TRBJ1-2, the V gene TRBV3-1 (or the pseudogene TRBV3-2); unclear D gene. Trimming left V 2 bases short and J 2 bases short, with 12 bases between. The CDR3 loop spans 15 amino acids. The germline gives CDR1 LGHDT, CDR2 YNNKEL (reference sequence). CDR3 DNA: TGTGCCAGCAGCCAATCTCTACAGCCGAACTATGGCTACACCTTC. Encoded protein: CASSQSLQPNYGYTF.

This clone was seen just once. The CDR3 DNA reads TGTGCCAGCGGTGGGACAGGGTTCTACGAGCAGTACTTC. Translation: CASGGTGFYEQYF. V is TRBV9 and J is TRBJ2-7, with 9 bases lining up with TRBD1. The germline V gene has CDR1 SGDLS and CDR2 YYNGEE. The junction had 5 bases not matched to a gene; V was cut back by 7 bases and J by 3 bases. This CDR3 comprises 13 residues.